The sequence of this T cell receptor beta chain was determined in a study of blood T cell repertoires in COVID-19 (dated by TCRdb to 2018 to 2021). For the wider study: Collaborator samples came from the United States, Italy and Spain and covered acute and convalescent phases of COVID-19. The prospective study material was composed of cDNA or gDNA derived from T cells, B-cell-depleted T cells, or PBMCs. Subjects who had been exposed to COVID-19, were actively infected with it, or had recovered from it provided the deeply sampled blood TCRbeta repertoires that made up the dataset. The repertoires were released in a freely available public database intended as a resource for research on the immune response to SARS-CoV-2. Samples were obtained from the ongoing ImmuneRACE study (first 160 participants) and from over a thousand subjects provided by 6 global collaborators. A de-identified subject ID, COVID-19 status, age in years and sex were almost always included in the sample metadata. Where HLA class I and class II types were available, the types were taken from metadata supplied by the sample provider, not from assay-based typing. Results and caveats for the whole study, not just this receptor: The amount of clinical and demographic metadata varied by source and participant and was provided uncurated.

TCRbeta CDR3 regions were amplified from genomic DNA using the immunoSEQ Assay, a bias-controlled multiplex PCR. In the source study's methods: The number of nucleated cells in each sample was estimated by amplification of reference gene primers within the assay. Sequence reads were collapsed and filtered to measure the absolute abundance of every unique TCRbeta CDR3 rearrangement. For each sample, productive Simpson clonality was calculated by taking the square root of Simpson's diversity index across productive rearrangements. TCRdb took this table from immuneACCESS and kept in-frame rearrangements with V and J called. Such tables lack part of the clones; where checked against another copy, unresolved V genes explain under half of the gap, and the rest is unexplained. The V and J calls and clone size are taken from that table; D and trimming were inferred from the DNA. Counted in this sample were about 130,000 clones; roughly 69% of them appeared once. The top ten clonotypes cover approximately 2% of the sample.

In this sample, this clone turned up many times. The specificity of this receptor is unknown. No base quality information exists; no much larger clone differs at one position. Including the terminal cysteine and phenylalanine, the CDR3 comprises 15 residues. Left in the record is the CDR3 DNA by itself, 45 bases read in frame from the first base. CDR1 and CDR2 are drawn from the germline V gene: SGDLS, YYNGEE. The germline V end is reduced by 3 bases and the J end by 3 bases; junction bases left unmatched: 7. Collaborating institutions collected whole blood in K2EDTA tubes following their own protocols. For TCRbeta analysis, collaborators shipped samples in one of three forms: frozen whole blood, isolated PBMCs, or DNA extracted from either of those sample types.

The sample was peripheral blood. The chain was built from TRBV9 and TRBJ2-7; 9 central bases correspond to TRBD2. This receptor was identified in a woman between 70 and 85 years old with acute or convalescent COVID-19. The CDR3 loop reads CASSGASGTFYEQYF. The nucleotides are TGTGCCAGCAGCGGCGCTAGCGGGACTTTCTACGAGCAGTACTTC.